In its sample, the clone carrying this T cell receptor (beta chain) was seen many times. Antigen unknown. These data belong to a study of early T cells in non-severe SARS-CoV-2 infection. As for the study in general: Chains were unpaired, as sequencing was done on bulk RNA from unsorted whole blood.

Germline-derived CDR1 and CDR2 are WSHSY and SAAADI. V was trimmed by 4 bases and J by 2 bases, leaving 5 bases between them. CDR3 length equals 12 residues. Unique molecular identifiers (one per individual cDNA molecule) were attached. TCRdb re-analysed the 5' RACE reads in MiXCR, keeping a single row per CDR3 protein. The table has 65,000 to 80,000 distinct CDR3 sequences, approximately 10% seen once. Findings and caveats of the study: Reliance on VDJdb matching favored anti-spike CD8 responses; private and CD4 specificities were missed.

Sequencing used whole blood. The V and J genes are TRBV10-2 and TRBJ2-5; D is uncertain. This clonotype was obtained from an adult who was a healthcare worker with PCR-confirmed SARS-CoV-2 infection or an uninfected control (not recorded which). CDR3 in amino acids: CASSVRQETQYF. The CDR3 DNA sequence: TGCGCCAGCAGTGTCAGGCAAGAGACCCAGTACTTC.